This T cell receptor beta chain was found in a study of blood T cell repertoires in COVID-19. Using immunoSEQ multiplex PCR, the repertoire was profiled, and TCRdb retains in-frame clones only, with some absent. The table shows around 330,000 clones, with approximately 91% occurring only once. The CDR3 consists of 17 residues. Trimming stripped 4 bases from V and 4 bases from J, with 21 bases between. The V gene's germline CDR1 is SGHKS and CDR2 YYEKEE (reference sequence). Ages ranged from about 18 to 89 years, with residence in around 24 US areas. Participants had their cohort set by participant-reported clinical history.

Sequenced: PBMCs or T cells enriched from blood (not recorded which). The gene calls are TRBV5-5 and TRBJ1-3, with D perhaps matching TRBD1 (5 bases). The sequence was collected from a man aged 60-69 years who had recovered from COVID-19. The CDR3 loop is CASSPIRQQAWGNTIYF. CDR3 in DNA: TGTGCCAGCAGCCCAATTCGGCAACAGGCTTGGGGAAACACCATATATTTT.